One sample yielded the 12 T cell receptor beta chains listed below, sequenced in a study of control samples from healthy donors and cancer patients. The assay was immunoSEQ multiplex PCR, and TCRdb's table has in-frame clones only and misses some. Of under 30,000 clones detected, 85% appear once; the ten largest clones hold about 6.7%. Sample: PBMCs. The source is a woman aged 60-75 years with head and neck cancer.

The rearrangement uses TRBV2 and TRBJ1-5; D not resolved. Germline V gene data show CDR1 as SNHLY and CDR2 as FYNNEI. The CDR3 covers 14 residues. With 0 bases removed from V and 7 bases from J, the gap between germline ends came to 10 bases. The CDR3 coding sequence is TGTGCCAGCAGTGAAGCGTCGTTAAGCCAGCCCCAGCATTTT. Protein: CASSEASLSQPQHF.

V gene TRBV2 combines with J gene TRBJ1-5; maybe TRBD1 (6 bases). CDR1 and CDR2 (germline): SNHLY, FYNNEI. The CDR3 runs to 14 residues. V gave up 3 bases and J gave up 7 bases, with 13 bases separating them. CDR3: CASSDGGRGQPQHF. As DNA, the CDR3 is TGTGCCAGCAGTGACGGGGGCAGGGGCCAGCCCCAGCATTTT. Looking up the rest from reference TRBV2 and TRBJ1-5 gives the full variable domain: EPEVTQTPSHQVTQMGQEVILRCVPISNHLYFYWYRQILGQKVEFLVSFYNNEISEKSEIFDDQFSVERPDGSNFTLKIRSTKLEDSAMYFCASSDGGRGQPQHFGDGTRLSIL.

This chain uses TRBV2 with TRBJ1-1; maybe TRBD1 (6 bases). Germline V gene data show CDR1 as SNHLY and CDR2 as FYNNEI. The V end lost 7 bases, the J end lost 1 base, and 10 bases lay between the germline ends. This CDR3 has 13 amino acids. The chain's CDR3 is CASNPQGNTEAFF. The CDR3 DNA sequence: TGTGCCAGCAACCCACAGGGGAACACTGAAGCTTTCTTT.

V usage is TRBV6-6 and J usage is TRBJ1-1; 7 nucleotides agree with TRBD1. With V trimmed by 2 bases and J by 4 bases, 7 bases remained unmatched. The CDR3 has 15 residues. The germline V gene encodes CDR1 MNHNY and CDR2 SVGAGI (reference sequence). The CDR3 sequence is CASSYETGFATEAFF. DNA of the CDR3: TGTGCCAGCAGTTACGAGACAGGGTTTGCCACTGAAGCTTTCTTT.

The V and J genes are TRBV9 and TRBJ1-1; D gene ambiguous. The CDR3 is made up of 13 amino acids. The ends were cut back, 4 bases at V and 3 bases at J, with 10 bases in the middle. Germline CDR1 SGDLS, CDR2 YYNGEE. The CDR3 DNA is TGTGCCAGCAGCCCCCGACCCGACACTGAAGCTTTCTTT. It encodes CASSPRPDTEAFF.

The V gene is TRBV6-5, the J gene TRBJ2-1; 8 bases map to TRBD1. J gave up 6 bases and V 6 bases, and 7 bases lay outside the gene matches. The CDR3 loop spans 14 amino acids. Germline-derived CDR1 and CDR2 are MNHEY and SVGAGI. CDR3 region: CASRLIDRGNEQFF. For the CDR3, the DNA is TGTGCCAGCAGATTAATAGACAGGGGCAATGAGCAGTTCTTC.

The gene calls are TRBV4-1 and TRBJ1-1; TRBD1 might be the D (5 bases). The germline V and J ends were trimmed by 5 bases and 5 bases, with 18 bases remaining between them. The CDR3 totals 15 residues. The germline V gene has CDR1 MGHRA and CDR2 YSYEKL. CDR3 DNA: TGCGCCAGCAGCACGAAGGGGAAAGGGGTGACTGAAGCTTTCTTT. Its protein is CASSTKGKGVTEAFF.

The chain links TRBV5-4 to TRBJ2-2, with 8 bases identical to TRBD2. Per germline, CDR1 SGHNT and CDR2 YYREEE (reference sequence). The CDR3 extends over 15 amino acids. The V segment lost 5 bases and the J segment 3 bases; nucleotides outside the gene matches: 6. CDR3 sequence: CASSSAGGDTGELFF. Written as DNA, the CDR3 is TGTGCCAGCAGTTCCGCGGGGGGCGACACCGGGGAGCTGTTTTTT. Supplemented by reference TRBV5-4 and TRBJ2-2, the full variable domain reads ETGVTQSPTHLIKTRGQQVTLRCSSQSGHNTVSWYQQALGQGPQFIFQYYREEENGRGNFPPRFSGLQFPNYSSELNVNALELDDSALYLCASSSAGGDTGELFFGEGSRLTVL.

V is TRBV19 and J is TRBJ2-7; tentatively, D is TRBD2 (5 bases). The CDR3 consists of 13 residues. V shed 8 bases and J shed 4 bases, with 15 bases lying between them. The germline V gene has CDR1 LNHDA and CDR2 SQIVND (reference sequence). The CDR3 spells CASEGRGGYEQYF. The CDR3, as DNA: TGTGCCAGTGAAGGGAGAGGTGGTTACGAGCAGTACTTC.

This chain uses TRBV5-1 with TRBJ2-3, with 10 bases aligning to TRBD2. The CDR3 contains 14 residues. J gave up 5 bases and V 4 bases, and 4 bases lay outside the gene matches. In germline, CDR1 is SGHRS, CDR2 YFSETQ. The CDR3 is CASSQGTSVDTQYF. In DNA form, the CDR3 reads TGCGCCAGCAGCCAAGGGACTAGCGTAGATACGCAGTATTTT.

The rearrangement joins TRBV12-3 or TRBV12-4 to TRBJ1-6; D remains ambiguous. The CDR3 consists of 13 residues. V gave up 5 bases and J gave up 9 bases, with 11 bases separating them. The CDR3 DNA reads as TGTGCCAGCAGTATAGACACCTTTTCACCCCTCCACTTT. Its protein is CASSIDTFSPLHF.

V usage is TRBV6-5 and J usage is TRBJ1-4, with D possibly being TRBD1 (5 bases). Between the trimmed V and J ends, which lost 6 bases and 4 bases, there was a span of 12 bases. The CDR3 loop spans 14 amino acids. The germline V gene encodes CDR1 MNHEY and CDR2 SVGAGI. The CDR3 is CASREGPINEKLFF. For the CDR3, the DNA is TGTGCCAGCAGGGAGGGACCGATTAATGAAAAACTGTTTTTT.